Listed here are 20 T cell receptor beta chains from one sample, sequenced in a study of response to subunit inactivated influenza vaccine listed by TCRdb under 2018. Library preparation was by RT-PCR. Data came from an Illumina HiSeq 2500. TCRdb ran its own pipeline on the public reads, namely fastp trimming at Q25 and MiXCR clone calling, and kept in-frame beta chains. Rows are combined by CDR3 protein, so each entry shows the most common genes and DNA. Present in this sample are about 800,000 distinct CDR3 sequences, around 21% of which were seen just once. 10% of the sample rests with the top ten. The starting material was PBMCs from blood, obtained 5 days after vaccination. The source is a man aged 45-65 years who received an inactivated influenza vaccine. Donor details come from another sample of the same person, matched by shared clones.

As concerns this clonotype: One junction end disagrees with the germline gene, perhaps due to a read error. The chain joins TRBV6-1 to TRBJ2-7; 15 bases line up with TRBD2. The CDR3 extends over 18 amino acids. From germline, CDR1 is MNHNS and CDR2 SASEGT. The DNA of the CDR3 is TGTGCCAGCAGAAGGGCAGCGGGACTAGCGGGAGGCTCCCACGAGCAGTACTTC. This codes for CASRRAAGLAGGSHEQYF.

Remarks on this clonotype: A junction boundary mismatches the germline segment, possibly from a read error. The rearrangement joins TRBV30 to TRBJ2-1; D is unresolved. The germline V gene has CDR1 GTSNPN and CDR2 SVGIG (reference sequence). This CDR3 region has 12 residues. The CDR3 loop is CAWSRPRSSVVF. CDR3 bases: TGTGCCTGGAGTAGACCCCGGTCTTCGGTAGTCTTC.

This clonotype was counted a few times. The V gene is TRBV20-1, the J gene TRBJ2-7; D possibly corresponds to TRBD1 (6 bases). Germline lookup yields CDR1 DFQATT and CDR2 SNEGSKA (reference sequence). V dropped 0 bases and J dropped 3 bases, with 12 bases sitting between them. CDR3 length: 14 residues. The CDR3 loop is CSARDRDRIYEQYF. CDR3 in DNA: TGCAGTGCTAGAGATCGAGACAGGATCTACGAGCAGTACTTC.

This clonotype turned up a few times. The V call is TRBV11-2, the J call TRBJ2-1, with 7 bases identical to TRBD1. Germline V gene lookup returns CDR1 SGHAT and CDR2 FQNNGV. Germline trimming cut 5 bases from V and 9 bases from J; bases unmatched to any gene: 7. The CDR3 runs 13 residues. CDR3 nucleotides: TGTGCCAGCAGCACAGACAGGGCGGCTGAGCAGTTCTTC. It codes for CASSTDRAAEQFF.

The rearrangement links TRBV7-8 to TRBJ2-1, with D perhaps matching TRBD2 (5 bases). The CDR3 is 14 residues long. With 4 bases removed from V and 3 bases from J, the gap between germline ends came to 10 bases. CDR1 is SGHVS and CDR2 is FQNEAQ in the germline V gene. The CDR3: CASSWTGNYNEQFF. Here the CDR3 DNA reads TGTGCCAGCAGCTGGACCGGGAACTACAATGAGCAGTTCTTC.

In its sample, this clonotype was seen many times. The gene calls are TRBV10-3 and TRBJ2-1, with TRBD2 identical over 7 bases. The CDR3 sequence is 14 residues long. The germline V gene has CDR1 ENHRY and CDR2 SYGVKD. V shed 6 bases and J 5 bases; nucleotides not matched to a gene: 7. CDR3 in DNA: TGTGCCATCAGCGGGGGACTAACCAACAATGAGCAGTTCTTC. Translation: CAISGGLTNNEQFF.

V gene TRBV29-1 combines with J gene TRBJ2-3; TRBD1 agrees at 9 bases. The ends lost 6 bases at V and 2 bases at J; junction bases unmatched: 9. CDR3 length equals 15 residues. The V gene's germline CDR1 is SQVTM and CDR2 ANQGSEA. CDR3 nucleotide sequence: TGCAGCGTACAAAGGACAGGGGACACCACAGATACGCAGTATTTT. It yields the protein CSVQRTGDTTDTQYF.

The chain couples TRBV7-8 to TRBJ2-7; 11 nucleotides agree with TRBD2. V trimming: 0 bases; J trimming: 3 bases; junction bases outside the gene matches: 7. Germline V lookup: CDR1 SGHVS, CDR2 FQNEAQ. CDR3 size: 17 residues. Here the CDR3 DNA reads TGTGCCAGCAGCTTAGCGAGTACTAGCGGGAGTATCTACGAGCAGTACTTC. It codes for CASSLASTSGSIYEQYF.

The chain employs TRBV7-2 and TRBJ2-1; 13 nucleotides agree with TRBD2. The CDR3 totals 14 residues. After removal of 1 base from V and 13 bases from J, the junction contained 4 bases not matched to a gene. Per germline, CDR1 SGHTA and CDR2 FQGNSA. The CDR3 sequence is CASSLGTSGSYQFF. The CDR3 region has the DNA TGTGCCAGCAGCTTAGGGACTAGCGGGAGTTATCAGTTCTTC. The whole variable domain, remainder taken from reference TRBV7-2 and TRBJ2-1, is GAGVSQSPSNKVTEKGKDVELRCDPISGHTALYWYRQSLGQGLEFLIYFQGNSAPDKSGLPSDRFSAERTGGSVSTLTIQRTQQEDSAVYLCASSLGTSGSYQFFGPGTRLTVL.

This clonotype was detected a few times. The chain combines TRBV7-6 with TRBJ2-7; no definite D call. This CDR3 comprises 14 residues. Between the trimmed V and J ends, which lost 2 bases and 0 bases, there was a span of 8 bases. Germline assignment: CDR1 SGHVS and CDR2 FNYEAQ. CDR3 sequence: CASSLTANSYEQYF. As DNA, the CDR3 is TGTGCCAGCAGCTTAACAGCGAACTCCTACGAGCAGTACTTC. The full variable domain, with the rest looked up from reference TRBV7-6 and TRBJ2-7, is GAGVSQSPRYKVTKRGQDVALRCDPISGHVSLYWYRQALGQGPEFLTYFNYEAQQDKSGLPNDRFSAERPEGSISTLTIQRTEQRDSAMYRCASSLTANSYEQYFGPGTRLTVT.

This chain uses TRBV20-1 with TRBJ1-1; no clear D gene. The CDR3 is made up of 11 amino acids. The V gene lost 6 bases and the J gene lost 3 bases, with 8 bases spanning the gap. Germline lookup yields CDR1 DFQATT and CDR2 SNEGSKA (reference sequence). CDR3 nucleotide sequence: TGCAGTGCCATAAGGGACACTGAAGCTTTCTTT. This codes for CSAIRDTEAFF.

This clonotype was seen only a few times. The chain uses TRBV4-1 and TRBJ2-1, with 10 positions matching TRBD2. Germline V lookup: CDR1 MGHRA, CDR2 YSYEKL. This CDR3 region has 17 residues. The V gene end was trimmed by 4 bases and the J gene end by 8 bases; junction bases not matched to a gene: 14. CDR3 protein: CASSLISSGGPGDEQFF. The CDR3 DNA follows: TGCGCCAGCAGCCTCATTAGTAGCGGGGGGCCAGGGGATGAGCAGTTCTTC.

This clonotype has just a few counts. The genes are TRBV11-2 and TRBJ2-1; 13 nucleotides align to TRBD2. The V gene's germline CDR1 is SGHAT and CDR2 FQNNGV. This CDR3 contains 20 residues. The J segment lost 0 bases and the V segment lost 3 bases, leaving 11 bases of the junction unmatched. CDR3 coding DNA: TGTGCCAGCAGCTTCCGAGGACTAGCGGGAGCCCAAAGCTCCTACAATGAGCAGTTCTTC. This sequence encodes CASSFRGLAGAQSSYNEQFF.

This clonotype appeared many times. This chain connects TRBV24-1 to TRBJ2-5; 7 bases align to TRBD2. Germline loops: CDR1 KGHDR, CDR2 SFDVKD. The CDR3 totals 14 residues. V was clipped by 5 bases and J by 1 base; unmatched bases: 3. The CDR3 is CATSAGGSQETQYF. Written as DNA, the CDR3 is TGTGCCACCAGTGCCGGCGGGAGCCAAGAGACCCAGTACTTC.

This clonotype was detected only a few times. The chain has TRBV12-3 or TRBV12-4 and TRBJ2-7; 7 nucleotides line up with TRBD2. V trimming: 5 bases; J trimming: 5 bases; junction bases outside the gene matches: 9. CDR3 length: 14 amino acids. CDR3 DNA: TGTGCCAGCAGTACGCGGACTAGTTACAACGAGCAGTACTTC. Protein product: CASSTRTSYNEQYF.

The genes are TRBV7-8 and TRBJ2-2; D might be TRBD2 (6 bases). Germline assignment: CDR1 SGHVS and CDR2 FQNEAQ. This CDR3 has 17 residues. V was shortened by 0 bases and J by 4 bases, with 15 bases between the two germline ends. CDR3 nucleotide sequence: TGTGCCAGCAGCTTAGCTATGGCTAGCGAATTCACCGGGGAGCTGTTTTTT. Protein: CASSLAMASEFTGELFF.

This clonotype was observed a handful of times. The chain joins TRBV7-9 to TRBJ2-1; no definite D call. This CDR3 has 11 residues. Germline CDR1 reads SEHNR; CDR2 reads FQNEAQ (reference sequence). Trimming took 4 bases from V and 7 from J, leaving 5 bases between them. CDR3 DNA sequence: TGTGCCAGCAGCTGGCAAAATGAGCAGTTCTTC. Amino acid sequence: CASSWQNEQFF.

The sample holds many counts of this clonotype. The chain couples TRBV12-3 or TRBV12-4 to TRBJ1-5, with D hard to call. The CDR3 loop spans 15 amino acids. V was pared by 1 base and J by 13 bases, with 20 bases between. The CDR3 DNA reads TGTGCCAGCAGTTTAGGGGCGAGCGGGTTGGCGAAGCAGCATTTT. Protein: CASSLGASGLAKQHF.

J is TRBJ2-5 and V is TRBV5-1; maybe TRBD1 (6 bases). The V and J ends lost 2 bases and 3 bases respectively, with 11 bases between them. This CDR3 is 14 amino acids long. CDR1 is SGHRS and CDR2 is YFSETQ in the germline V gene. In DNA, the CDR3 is TGCGCCAGCAGCTTATCCGCAGGGGAAGAGACCCAGTACTTC. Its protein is CASSLSAGEETQYF.

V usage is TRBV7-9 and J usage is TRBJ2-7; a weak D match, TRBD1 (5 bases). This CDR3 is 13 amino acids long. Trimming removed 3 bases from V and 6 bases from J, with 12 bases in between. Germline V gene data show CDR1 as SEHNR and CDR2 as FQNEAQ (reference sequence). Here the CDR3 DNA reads TGTGCCAGCAGCTTTCCACAGGTTTCCGAGCAGTACTTC. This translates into CASSFPQVSEQYF.